This note documents a single T cell receptor (beta chain) sequence. This specimen belongs to a study of blood T cell repertoires in COVID-19. Turning to the study itself: Samples taken during acute and convalescent COVID-19 were collected in the United States, Italy and Spain.

Produced via immunoSEQ multiplex PCR; TCRdb's table is partial and in-frame only. The repertoire holds approximately 110,000 clones, with 70% to 85% as singletons. The material sequenced was peripheral blood. The receptor comes from a human donor with acute or convalescent COVID-19. The donor label of this sample is uncertain.

This CDR3 is CASSKDREEFSRYTF. For the CDR3, the DNA is TGTGCCAGCTCAAAGGACAGGGAGGAGTTTAGTCGATACACCTTC. The gene calls are TRBV18 and TRBJ1-2, with 8 bases identical to TRBD1. V shed 5 bases and J 11 bases; nucleotides not matched to a gene: 16. The CDR3 loop spans 15 amino acids. Germline CDR1 KGHSH, CDR2 LQKENI.